The 21 T cell receptor beta chains in this list originate from one sample, sequenced in a study of cytomegalovirus exposure and HLA in healthy donors. PCR was performed using 60 Vbeta and 13 Jbeta primers. Sequenced by immunoSEQ multiplex PCR; TCRdb stores in-frame clones only, minus some. This listing includes around 140,000 clones. Input material: PBMCs. The receptors stem from a woman aged 18-29 years in good health and CMV-seronegative.

The chain joins TRBV7-2 to TRBJ2-1; 7 nucleotides agree with TRBD2. This CDR3 is 19 amino acids long. With V trimmed by 1 base and J by 9 bases, 21 bases remained unmatched. Germline CDR1 SGHTA, CDR2 FQGNSA. As DNA, the CDR3 is TGTGCCAGCAGCTTAGGCCCCCGGGCCTCTAGCGGAAGGGTTGTTGAGCAGTTCTTC. This sequence encodes CASSLGPRASSGRVVEQFF.

The rearrangement joins TRBV30 to TRBJ2-2; 13 bases match TRBD2. Per the germline V gene, CDR1 is GTSNPN and CDR2 is SVGIG (reference sequence). Losses at the gene ends were 5 bases for V and 9 bases for J; bases not matched to a gene: 6. The CDR3 length is 14 residues. The CDR3 DNA reads TGTGCCTGGTGGACTAGCGGGAGTAGGCGGGAGCTGTTTTTT. Translated: CAWWTSGSRRELFF.

The chain uses TRBV28 and TRBJ1-2; weak D call: TRBD1 (6 bases). The CDR3 covers 16 residues. V dropped 2 bases and J dropped 2 bases, with 15 bases sitting between them. Germline V gene data show CDR1 as MDHEN and CDR2 as SYDVKM. CDR3 in amino acids: CASSLDQAGQNYGYTF. DNA of the CDR3: TGTGCCAGCAGTTTAGATCAGGCAGGACAGAACTATGGCTACACCTTC.

The gene calls are TRBV4-1 and TRBJ2-1, with 8 positions matching TRBD2. The CDR3 runs 19 residues. The ends lost 3 bases at V and 4 bases at J; junction bases unmatched: 17. The germline V gene has CDR1 MGHRA and CDR2 YSYEKL. The CDR3 protein is CASSQYPTMRRGRYNEQFF. The CDR3 nucleotides are TGCGCCAGCAGCCAGTATCCCACCATGAGGCGCGGGAGGTACAATGAGCAGTTCTTC.

This chain uses TRBV5-1 with TRBJ2-5, with 9 bases fitting TRBD1. The DNA end is a closer match to TRBJ2-7, so the J assignment may be wrong. The CDR3 is 15 residues long. Germline V gene sequence: CDR1 SGHRS, CDR2 YFSETQ. The chain's CDR3 is CASKFLDRGTYEQYF. DNA for the CDR3: TGCGCCAGCAAATTCCTGGACAGGGGAACCTACGAGCAGTACTTC.

J is TRBJ1-2 and V is TRBV27; TRBD1 aligns across 7 bases. CDR3 length equals 16 residues. Germline-derived CDR1 and CDR2 are MNHEY and SMNVEV (reference sequence). V dropped 5 bases and J dropped 8; count of bases not matched to a gene: 17. The CDR3 loop is CASSPDYNQGGKGYTF. In nucleotides, the CDR3 is TGTGCCAGCAGTCCGGACTACAACCAGGGGGGTAAGGGCTACACCTTC.

The V gene is TRBV2, the J gene TRBJ1-4, with TRBD1 as a possible D gene (6 bases). Trimming pared 7 bases from V and 7 bases from J, leaving 22 bases between. The CDR3 is 16 amino acids. CDR1 SNHLY and CDR2 FYNNEI come from the germline V gene. CDR3 coding DNA: TGTGCCAGCAAGCGGCTTTTGACAGGCTCCTCTGAAAAACTGTTTTTT. Translated, it gives CASKRLLTGSSEKLFF. Combining the CDR3 with reference TRBV2 and TRBJ1-4 gives the whole variable domain EPEVTQTPSHQVTQMGQEVILRCVPISNHLYFYWYRQILGQKVEFLVSFYNNEISEKSEIFDDQFSVERPDGSNFTLKIRSTKLEDSAMYFCASKRLLTGSSEKLFFGSGTQLSVL.

The V call is TRBV29-1, the J call TRBJ2-1; possible D gene TRBD2, 5 bases. The CDR3 has 14 amino acids. Trimming took off 4 bases at V and 4 bases at J, with 14 bases between the two ends. Germline values: CDR1 SQVTM, CDR2 ANQGSEA. The chain's CDR3 is CSVASSGDYNEQFF. The CDR3 DNA is TGCAGCGTTGCATCCAGCGGAGATTACAATGAGCAGTTCTTC.

The rearrangement uses TRBV30 and TRBJ2-7; D perhaps matches TRBD1 (6 bases). The CDR3 is made up of 13 amino acids. Between the trimmed V and J ends, which lost 3 bases and 3 bases, there was a span of 12 bases. The germline CDR1 and CDR2 sequences are GTSNPN and SVGIG (reference sequence). The CDR3 sequence is CAWSQGRLYEQYV. The DNA of the CDR3 is TGTGCCTGGAGCCAGGGGAGACTCTACGAGCAGTACGTC.

The genes are TRBV30 and TRBJ1-1; no clear D gene. This CDR3 spans 16 amino acids. CDR1 and CDR2 (germline): GTSNPN, SVGIG (reference sequence). V lost 0 bases to trimming and J lost 1 base, with 15 bases between them. This CDR3 reads CAWSVPGIRRNTEAFF. CDR3 nucleotides: TGTGCCTGGAGTGTACCGGGGATCCGAAGGAACACTGAAGCTTTCTTT. Combining the CDR3 with reference TRBV30 and TRBJ1-1 gives the whole variable domain SQTIHQWPATLVQPVGSPLSLECTVEGTSNPNLYWYRQAAGRGLQLLFYSVGIGQISSEVPQNLSASRPQDRQFILSSKKLLLSDSGFYLCAWSVPGIRRNTEAFFGQGTRLTVV.

With regard to this clone: An end of the junction does not agree with germline; a read error may underlie this. This chain uses TRBV9 with TRBJ2-2; 11 nucleotides agree with TRBD2. Germline CDR1 SGDLS, CDR2 YYNGEE. This CDR3 spans 16 amino acids. CDR3 coding DNA: TGTGCCCGCAGCGTTCTAGCGGGAGGGAACACCGGGGAGCTGTTTTTT. Its protein product is CARSVLAGGNTGELFF. Complete variable domain (other parts from reference TRBV9 and TRBJ2-2): DSGVTQTPKHLITATGQRVTLRCSPRSGDLSVYWYQQSLDQGLQFLIQYYNGEERAKGNILERFSAQQFPDLHSELNLSSLELGDSALYFCARSVLAGGNTGELFFGEGSRLTVL.

This chain uses TRBV10-2 with TRBJ1-1; D might be TRBD1 (6 bases). The V end was cut by 2 bases, the J end by 2 bases, with 12 bases between. This CDR3 region has 15 residues. Germline V lookup: CDR1 WSHSY, CDR2 SAAADI. The CDR3 spells CASSETGQTNTEAFF. The DNA of the CDR3 is TGCGCCAGCAGTGAGACAGGACAGACTAACACTGAAGCTTTCTTT.

The chain recombines TRBV28 with TRBJ1-6; TRBD1 aligns across 8 bases. The J segment lost 7 bases and the V segment lost 4 bases, leaving 6 bases of the junction unmatched. CDR1 MDHEN and CDR2 SYDVKM come from the germline V gene. This CDR3 spans 15 amino acids. As DNA, the CDR3 is TGTGCCAGCAGTTCAGGACAGGGAGAGAATTCACCCCTCCACTTT. It encodes CASSSGQGENSPLHF.

The chain is built from TRBV6-6 and TRBJ1-4, with no clear D. Germline V lookup: CDR1 MNHNY, CDR2 SVGAGI (reference sequence). The V end lost 0 bases, the J end lost 4 bases, and 9 bases lay between the germline ends. CDR3 size: 15 residues. CDR3 in DNA: TGTGCCAGCAGTTACTCTCACCAGATTAATGAAAAACTGTTTTTT. Protein product: CASSYSHQINEKLFF.

J is TRBJ1-1 and V is TRBV5-4; weak D call: TRBD1 (6 bases). CDR1 is SGHNT and CDR2 is YYREEE in the germline V gene (reference sequence). The CDR3 spans 15 residues. V lost 0 bases and J 3 bases, leaving 12 bases between the germline ends. The CDR3 DNA reads as TGTGCCAGCAGCTTGGGCGGACAGCTTTACACTGAAGCTTTCTTT. Protein: CASSLGGQLYTEAFF.

Notes on this clone: Distinct nucleotide sequences in the sample also encode this CDR3. This chain joins TRBV9 and TRBJ1-2, with 8 bases that match TRBD1. Germline V gene lookup returns CDR1 SGDLS and CDR2 YYNGEE. The ends lost 4 bases at V and 6 bases at J; junction bases unmatched: 2. This CDR3 contains 12 residues. DNA for the CDR3: TGTGCCAGCAGCCCAGGGGGCGATGGCTACACCTTC. Translation gives CASSPGGDGYTF.

This chain links TRBV5-6 with TRBJ1-2; weak D call: TRBD1 (6 bases). CDR3 length equals 15 residues. The ends were cut back, 4 bases at V and 5 bases at J, with 18 bases in the middle. CDR1 is SGHDT and CDR2 is YYEEEE in the germline V gene. The CDR3 is CASSLRSTGSYGYTF. The CDR3 DNA sequence: TGTGCCAGCAGCCTGAGATCGACAGGATCGTATGGCTACACCTTC.

The rearrangement joins TRBV12-2 to TRBJ2-7; TRBD1, as called in the table, went unchecked against the DNA. TRBV12-2 is labeled a pseudogene. There are 15 residues in the CDR3. The CDR3 sequence: CASRSQQGRLYEQYF. In DNA form, the CDR3 reads TGTGCAAGTCGCTCGCAACAGGGCCGACTTTACGAGCAGTACTTC.

The chain links TRBV7-8 to TRBJ1-1; D is undetermined. Germline CDR1 is SGHVS and CDR2 is FQNEAQ. Trimming removed 2 bases from V and 4 bases from J, with 14 bases in between. This CDR3 comprises 15 residues. The CDR3, as DNA: TGTGCCAGCAGCTTAAGTGTGACTCAGATCACTGAAGCTTTCTTT. Residues: CASSLSVTQITEAFF.

The rearrangement links TRBV6-1 to TRBJ2-2, with a tentative D call TRBD1 (5 bases). Trimming stripped 3 bases from V and 1 base from J, with 6 bases between. The length of the CDR3 is 14 residues. Germline assignment: CDR1 MNHNS and CDR2 SASEGT. CDR3 sequence (DNA): TGTGCCAGCAGTGATAGGGGGAACACCGGGGAGCTGTTTTTT. Protein sequence: CASSDRGNTGELFF.

The chain joins TRBV7-2 to TRBJ2-3, with D maybe TRBD2 (5 bases). Germline CDR1 is SGHTA and CDR2 is FQGNSA. V was cut by 7 bases and J by 2 bases, with 16 bases left in between. The CDR3 totals 15 residues. CDR3 loop: CASNPPSDFTDTQYF. The CDR3 region has the DNA TGTGCCAGCAACCCCCCTTCGGACTTCACAGATACGCAGTATTTT.